This TCR beta chain originates from a study of T cell repertoires in cytomegalovirus infection. One entry per CDR3 protein, called by TCRdb with MiXCR from the reads. The data hold under 90,000 distinct CDR3 sequences, with about 45% observed a single time. Germline V CDR1 and CDR2: SEHNR, FQNEAQ (reference sequence). The length of the CDR3 is 17 residues. The V segment lost 4 bases and the J segment 0 bases; nucleotides outside the gene matches: 9. This clonotype occurred a few times. As yet, its antigen is unknown. Study-level findings and limits: Dominant in the ex vivo response were TCR beta clonotypes restricted by HLA-C and specific for CMV.

The chain carries TRBV7-9 and TRBJ2-5; 9 nucleotides match TRBD2. This sequence was found in a human donor in good health (CMV status not recorded). Some clones in this sample may be carry-over from other donors' samples. The source was CD8+ T cells from cultured PBMCs, collected from culture after CMV antigen stimulation. The CDR3 protein is CASSYWGGGRDQETQYF. The CDR3 bases are TGTGCCAGCAGCTATTGGGGGGGCGGGAGGGACCAAGAGACCCAGTACTTC.